This TCR beta chain was found in a study of cytomegalovirus exposure and HLA in healthy donors. Use of 60 Vbeta and 13 Jbeta primers characterized the PCR. Profiling relied on immunoSEQ multiplex PCR, and the TCRdb table lists in-frame clones only, not all of them. The sample carries fewer than 200,000 clones, 9.5% recorded once. Per the germline V gene, CDR1 is SGDLS and CDR2 is YYNGEE. This CDR3 spans 16 amino acids. Deletions cut 4 bases from V and 1 base from J, with 15 bases between. In its sample, this clone was seen a few times. The sequenced sample was PBMCs. The rearrangement joins TRBV9 to TRBJ1-5; maybe TRBD1 (5 bases). This receptor was taken from a woman between 25 and 40 years old in good health and CMV-seropositive. The CDR3 sequence is CASSYGRGGSNQPQHF. The CDR3 nucleotides are TGTGCCAGCAGCTACGGGCGGGGGGGGAGCAATCAGCCCCAGCATTTT.